These T cell receptor beta chains were read from a single sample in a study of T cell clones after liver transplantation. TCRdb's copy holds only in-frame clones and misses some; the assay was immunoSEQ multiplex PCR. The table includes under 35,000 clones, just under 95% detected once. Specimen: CD8+ T cells from blood, collected 12 months after liver transplant. Receptors originate from a human patient who received a liver transplant. Some T cells may arise from the graft donor. Each CDR3 is given with its conserved first and last residue. A D gene is named only where the DNA matches it firmly. Expanded clones get a size class; other rows say once, few or many, or leave the size out.

DNA | CDR3 | D | J | V | size
TGTGCCAGCAGCGGGACTAGCGGGGACAATGAGCAGTTCTTC | CASSGTSGDNEQFF | TRBD2 | TRBJ2-1 | TRBV7-9 | NA
TGTGCCAGCAGGGCGCCTTTGGCACTGTTTTTT | CASRAPLALFF | NA | TRBJ1-4 | TRBV2 | few
TGTGCCAGCAGTTCCCGGGACGGAGGCGGTGATGAGCAGTTCTTC | CASSSRDGGGDEQFF | NA | TRBJ2-1 | TRBV27 | once
TGCGCCAGCAGTGTCCCGGGACTAGCGGGAGGGATCGAGCAGTACTTC | CASSVPGLAGGIEQYF | TRBD2 | TRBJ2-7 | TRBV10-1 | NA
TGTGCCAGCAGTGTCCAACAGGAAAGGTCCTACGAGCAGTACTTC | CASSVQQERSYEQYF | NA | TRBJ2-7 | TRBV2 | NA
TGTGCCAGCAGCCATAAGCGGTCCTACAATGAGCAGTTCTTC | CASSHKRSYNEQFF | NA | TRBJ2-1 | TRBV28 | NA
TGCGCCAGCAGCCAAGATCACGGAGGAGCCAAAAACATTCAGTACTTC | CASSQDHGGAKNIQYF | NA | TRBJ2-4 | TRBV4-1 | NA
TGTGCCACCAGCAGAGAGGCCGGAGCGGGAGTCCCAGATACGCAGTATTTT | CATSREAGAGVPDTQYF | TRBD2 | TRBJ2-3 | TRBV15 | NA
TGTGCCAGCAGCGCCGCCGGGACAGGGTATGAAAAACTGTTTTTT | CASSAAGTGYEKLFF | TRBD1 | TRBJ1-4 | TRBV9 | once
TGTGCCAGCAGCTTAGTTCTGGGGATGACCGGGGAGCTGTTTTTT | CASSLVLGMTGELFF | NA | TRBJ2-2 | TRBV7-9 | NA
TGTGCCAGCGGAACTAGCGGAGGGTTAGAAGAGACCCAGTACTTC | CASGTSGGLEETQYF | TRBD2 | TRBJ2-5 | TRBV9 | once
TGTGCCAGCATGGGGACGTACAAGATATCCACAGATACGCAGTATTTT | CASMGTYKISTDTQYF | NA | TRBJ2-3 | TRBV2 | NA
TGTGCCAGAATGGCTAGCAATAGGGTGTGGGAGACCCAGTACTTC | CARMASNRVWETQYF | NA | TRBJ2-5 | TRBV5-3 | NA
TGTGCCAGCAGTGGAGTCTCTCAGTACGAGCAGTACTTC | CASSGVSQYEQYF | NA | TRBJ2-7 | TRBV2 | NA
TGCAGCGCTCACGGCTATGGCTACACCTTC | CSAHGYGYTF | NA | TRBJ1-2 | TRBV29-1 | NA
TGTGCCAGCAGTATCTCCGGGACAGGCCACTCGAGCTACACCTTC | CASSISGTGHSSYTF | TRBD1 | TRBJ1-2 | TRBV27 | NA
TGTGCCAGCAGCTCCCGACTAGCGGGAGGCCAAGAGACCCAGTACTTC | CASSSRLAGGQETQYF | TRBD2 | TRBJ2-5 | TRBV13 | NA
TGTGCCAGCTCACCATTCAGCCCGAATGGCTACACCTTC | CASSPFSPNGYTF | NA | TRBJ1-2 | TRBV18 | NA
TGCGCCAGCAGCCAAGATCGGGGGACCGGCGAGCAGTACTTC | CASSQDRGTGEQYF | NA | TRBJ2-7 | TRBV4-3 | NA
TGTGCCAGCAGCCAAGATCACAACCCCTCGGGCTACGAGCAGTACTTC | CASSQDHNPSGYEQYF | NA | TRBJ2-7 | TRBV14 | NA
TGCGCCAGCAGCCCGGGACTAGCAATCGCTGAGCTGTTTTTT | CASSPGLAIAELFF | TRBD2 | TRBJ2-2 | TRBV4-1 | NA
TGTGCCAGCAGTGGGGACCATTACGAGCAGTACTTC | CASSGDHYEQYF | NA | TRBJ2-7 | TRBV2 | NA
TGTGCCAGCAGTCCACCTAGCGGGAGCTACGAGCAGTACTTC | CASSPPSGSYEQYF | TRBD2 | TRBJ2-7 | TRBV7-1 | NA
TGTGCCAGCAGTTACTGGGGCAGGGAAATCAATGGCTACACCTTC | CASSYWGREINGYTF | NA | TRBJ1-2 | TRBV6-5 | NA
TGTGCCAGCACCCTTGGGGGGGGCTGGGGCAATCAGCCCCAGCATTTT | CASTLGGGWGNQPQHF | NA | TRBJ1-5 | TRBV5-6 | NA
TGTGCCAGCAGCCCGGGGACAGGGCCGGGGGCCTACAATGAGCAGTTCTTC | CASSPGTGPGAYNEQFF | TRBD1 | TRBJ2-1 | TRBV13 | NA
TGCGCCAGCGGACTAGCGGGAGGCTCGAACACCGGGGAGCTGTTTTTT | CASGLAGGSNTGELFF | TRBD2 | TRBJ2-2 | TRBV10-2 | NA
TGTGCCAGCTCACCAAACAGGGCGGGTGGGCTGTTTTTT | CASSPNRAGGLFF | NA | TRBJ2-2 | TRBV18 | NA
TGTGCCAGCAGTGATGGGGGCGTATATGGCTACACCTTC | CASSDGGVYGYTF | NA | TRBJ1-2 | TRBV2 | NA
TGCAGCGTGGAGGGACTAGCGCTCAGCTCCTACAATGAGCAGTTCTTC | CSVEGLALSSYNEQFF | TRBD2 | TRBJ2-1 | TRBV29-1 | NA
TGTGCCAGCAGTTTATTTATCACAGATACGCAGTATTTT | CASSLFITDTQYF | NA | TRBJ2-3 | TRBV27 | once
TGTGCCAGCTCGAAATACCAAGAGACCCAGTACTTC | CASSKYQETQYF | NA | TRBJ2-5 | TRBV7-9 | NA
TGTGCCTGGAGTGTGGGCTATGCAGATACGCAGTATTTT | CAWSVGYADTQYF | NA | TRBJ2-3 | TRBV30 | NA
TGCAGTGCTAGAGATCGGGAGACCCAGTACTTC | CSARDRETQYF | NA | TRBJ2-5 | TRBV20-1 | once
TGTGCCAGCAGCGAGGGGACAGTGCCCAATCAGCCCCAGCATTTT | CASSEGTVPNQPQHF | TRBD1 | TRBJ1-5 | TRBV9 | NA
TGCAGCGCCCCCGCGCAGGGTCCCTATGGCTACACCTTC | CSAPAQGPYGYTF | NA | TRBJ1-2 | TRBV29-1 | NA
TGCGCCAGCAGCTTGAAGGGTAGACAAGAGACCCAGTACTTC | CASSLKGRQETQYF | NA | TRBJ2-5 | TRBV5-1 | NA
TGTGCCAGCAGCGTAGGTGGCAGCTCTGGAAACACCATATATTTT | CASSVGGSSGNTIYF | NA | TRBJ1-3 | TRBV9 | NA
TGTGCCAGCGGGACTCCGGGACAGGGATTAACCGGGGAGCTGTTTTTT | CASGTPGQGLTGELFF | TRBD1 | TRBJ2-2 | TRBV11-3 | NA
TGTGCCAGCAGCCAACTAGCGGAGGGGGAAGATACGCAGTATTTT | CASSQLAEGEDTQYF | TRBD2 | TRBJ2-3 | TRBV11-2 | NA
TGCGCCAGCAGCTTGGGGGAAACAGGTGATTCCTACGAGCAGTACTTC | CASSLGETGDSYEQYF | NA | TRBJ2-7 | TRBV5-1 | NA
TGTGCCAGCAGCTTAACGGGACAACCAATTGAAGCTTTCTTT | CASSLTGQPIEAFF | NA | TRBJ1-1 | TRBV7-9 | NA
TGTGCCATCACCGAACAGACTAGCGGGAGCTACGAGCAGTACTTC | CAITEQTSGSYEQYF | TRBD2 | TRBJ2-7 | TRBV10-3 | large
TGTGCCAGCAGCTTAAGAGGAGGCGCTACCGGGGAGCTGTTTTTT | CASSLRGGATGELFF | NA | TRBJ2-2 | TRBV7-3 | NA
TGTGCCTGGATTCAGGGGGCCGAAGCTTTCTTT | CAWIQGAEAFF | TRBD1 | TRBJ1-1 | TRBV30 | once
TGTGCTAGTGGTATATCCCCTCTGGCAGATACGCAGTATTTT | CASGISPLADTQYF | NA | TRBJ2-3 | TRBV12-5 | NA
TGTGCCAGCAGCTTCGGGACTAGCGGGAGCTACGAGCAGTACTTC | CASSFGTSGSYEQYF | TRBD2 | TRBJ2-7 | TRBV9 | NA
TGTGCCAGCAGTTTTGAGAAGACCGGGGAGCTGTTTTTT | CASSFEKTGELFF | NA | TRBJ2-2 | TRBV27 | NA
TGTGCCAGTAGTATCGCGCAGGGATTGTCACCCACTGAAGCTTTCTTT | CASSIAQGLSPTEAFF | NA | TRBJ1-1 | TRBV19 | NA
TGTGCCAGCAGCTATGGAGGAACAGGGCTGATGAGCTATGGCTACACCTTC | CASSYGGTGLMSYGYTF | NA | TRBJ1-2 | TRBV7-9 | NA
TGCGCCAGCTCCGCAGGGATAGGGGGCTTCACAGATACGCAGTATTTT | CASSAGIGGFTDTQYF | TRBD1 | TRBJ2-3 | TRBV4-3 | NA
TGCGCCAGCAGCTTCACTAGCGGGCCAATCTCCTACGAGCAGTACTTC | CASSFTSGPISYEQYF | TRBD2 | TRBJ2-7 | TRBV5-1 | NA
TGTGCCAGCAGCTTAGAGGGCGGCACTGAAGCTTTCTTT | CASSLEGGTEAFF | NA | TRBJ1-1 | TRBV11-2 | NA
TGTGCCAGCAGCCAAGCGAAGGGACGGGCAACTAATGAAAAACTGTTTTTT | CASSQAKGRATNEKLFF | NA | TRBJ1-4 | TRBV4-2 | NA